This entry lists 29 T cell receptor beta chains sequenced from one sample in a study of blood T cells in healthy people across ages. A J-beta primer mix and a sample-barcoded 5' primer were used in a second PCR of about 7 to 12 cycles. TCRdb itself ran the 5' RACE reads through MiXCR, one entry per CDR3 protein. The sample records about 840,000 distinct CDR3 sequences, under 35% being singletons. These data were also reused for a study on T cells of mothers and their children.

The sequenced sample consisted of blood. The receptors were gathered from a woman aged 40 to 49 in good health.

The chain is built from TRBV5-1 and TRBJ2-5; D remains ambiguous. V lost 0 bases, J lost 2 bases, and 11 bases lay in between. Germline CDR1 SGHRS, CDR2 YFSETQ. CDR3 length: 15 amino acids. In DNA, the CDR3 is TGCGCCAGCAGCTTGGGAAACCACCCACAAGAGACCCAGTACTTC. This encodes CASSLGNHPQETQYF.

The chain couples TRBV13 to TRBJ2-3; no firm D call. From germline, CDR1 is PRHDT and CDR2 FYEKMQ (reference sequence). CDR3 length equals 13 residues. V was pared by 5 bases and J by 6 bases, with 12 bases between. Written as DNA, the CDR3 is TGTGCCAGCAGCACTGGAGACACTGATACGCAGTATTTT. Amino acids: CASSTGDTDTQYF. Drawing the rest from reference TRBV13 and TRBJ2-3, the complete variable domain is AAGVIQSPRHLIKEKRETATLKCYPIPRHDTVYWYQQGPGQDPQFLISFYEKMQSDKGSIPDRFSAQQFSDYHSELNMSSLELGDSALYFCASSTGDTDTQYFGPGTRLTVL.

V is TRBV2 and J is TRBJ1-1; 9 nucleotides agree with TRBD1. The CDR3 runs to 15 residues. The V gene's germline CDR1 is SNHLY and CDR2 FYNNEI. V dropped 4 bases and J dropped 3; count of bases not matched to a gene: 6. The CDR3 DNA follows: TGTGCCAGCAGTGGGGGGACAGGGTGGTACACTGAAGCTTTCTTT. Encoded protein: CASSGGTGWYTEAFF.

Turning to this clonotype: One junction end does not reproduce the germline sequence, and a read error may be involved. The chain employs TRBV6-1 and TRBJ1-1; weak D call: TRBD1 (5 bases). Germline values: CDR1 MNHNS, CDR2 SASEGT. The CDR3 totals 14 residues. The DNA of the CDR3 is TGTGCCAGCAGGGAAGCAAGGGGCTCCACTGAAGCTTTCTTT. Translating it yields CASREARGSTEAFF.

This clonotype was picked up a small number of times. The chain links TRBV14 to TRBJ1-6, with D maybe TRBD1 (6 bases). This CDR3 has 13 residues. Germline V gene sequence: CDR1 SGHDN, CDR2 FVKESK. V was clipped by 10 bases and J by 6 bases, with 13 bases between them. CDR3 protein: CATRGLGNSPLHF. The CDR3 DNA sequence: TGTGCCACCAGGGGCTTGGGTAATTCACCCCTCCACTTT.

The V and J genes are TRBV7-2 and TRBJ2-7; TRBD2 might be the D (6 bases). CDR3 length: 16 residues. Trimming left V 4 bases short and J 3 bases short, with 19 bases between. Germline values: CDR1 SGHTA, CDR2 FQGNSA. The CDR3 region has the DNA TGTGCCAGCAGCTCAGCGTCGGCTAGCGACCTCTACGAGCAGTACTTC. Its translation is CASSSASASDLYEQYF.

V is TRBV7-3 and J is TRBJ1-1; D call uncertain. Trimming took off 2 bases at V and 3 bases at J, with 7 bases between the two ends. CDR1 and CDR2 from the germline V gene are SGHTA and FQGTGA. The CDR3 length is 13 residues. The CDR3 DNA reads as TGTGCCAGCAGCTTACAACGGGACACTGAAGCTTTCTTT. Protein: CASSLQRDTEAFF.

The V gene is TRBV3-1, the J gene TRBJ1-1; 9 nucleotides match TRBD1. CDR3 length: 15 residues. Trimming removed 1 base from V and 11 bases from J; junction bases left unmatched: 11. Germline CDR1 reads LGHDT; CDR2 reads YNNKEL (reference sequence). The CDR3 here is CASSQVDGTGFSAFF. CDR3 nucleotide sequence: TGTGCCAGCAGCCAAGTAGACGGGACAGGGTTTTCGGCTTTCTTT.

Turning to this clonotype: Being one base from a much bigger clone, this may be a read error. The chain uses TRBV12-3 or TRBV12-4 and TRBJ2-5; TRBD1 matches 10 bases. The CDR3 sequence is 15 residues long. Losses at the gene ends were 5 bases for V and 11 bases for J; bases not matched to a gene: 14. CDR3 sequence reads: CASSGDRGASNEQYF. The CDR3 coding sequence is TGTGCCAGCAGTGGGGACAGGGGTGCGAGCAATGAGCAGTACTTC.

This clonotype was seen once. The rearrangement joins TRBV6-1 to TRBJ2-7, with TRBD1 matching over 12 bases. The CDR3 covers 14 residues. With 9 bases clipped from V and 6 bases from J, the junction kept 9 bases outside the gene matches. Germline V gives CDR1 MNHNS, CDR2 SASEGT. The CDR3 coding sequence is TGTGCCAGTTCCGGGACAGGGGGCGCTTGCGAGCAGTACTTC. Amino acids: CASSGTGGACEQYF.

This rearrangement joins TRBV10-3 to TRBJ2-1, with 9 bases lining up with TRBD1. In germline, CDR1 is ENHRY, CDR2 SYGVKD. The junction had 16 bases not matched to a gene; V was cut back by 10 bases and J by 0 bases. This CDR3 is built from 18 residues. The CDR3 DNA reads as TGTGCCACCAAGACAGGGGGAAATTCCCTAAGCTCCTACAATGAGCAGTTCTTC. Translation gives CATKTGGNSLSSYNEQFF.

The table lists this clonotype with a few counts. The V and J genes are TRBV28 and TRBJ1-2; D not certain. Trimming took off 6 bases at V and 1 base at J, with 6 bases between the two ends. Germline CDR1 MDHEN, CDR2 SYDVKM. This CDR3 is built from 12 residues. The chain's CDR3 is CASRNNNYGYTF. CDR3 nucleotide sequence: TGTGCCAGCAGGAATAATAACTATGGCTACACCTTC.

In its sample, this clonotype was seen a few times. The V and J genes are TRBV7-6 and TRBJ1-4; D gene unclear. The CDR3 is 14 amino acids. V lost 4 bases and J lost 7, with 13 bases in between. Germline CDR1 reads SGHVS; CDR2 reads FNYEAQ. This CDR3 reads CASSSDLRSEKLFF. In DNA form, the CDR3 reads TGTGCCAGCAGCTCGGACCTGAGATCTGAAAAACTGTTTTTT.

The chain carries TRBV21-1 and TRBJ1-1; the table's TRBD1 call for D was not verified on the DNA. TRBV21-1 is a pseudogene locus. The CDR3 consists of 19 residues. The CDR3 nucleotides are TGTGCCAGCAGCAATTGGGGCAGCCTATTCTTTCATATGAACACTGAAGCTTTCTTT. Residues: CASSNWGSLFFHMNTEAFF.

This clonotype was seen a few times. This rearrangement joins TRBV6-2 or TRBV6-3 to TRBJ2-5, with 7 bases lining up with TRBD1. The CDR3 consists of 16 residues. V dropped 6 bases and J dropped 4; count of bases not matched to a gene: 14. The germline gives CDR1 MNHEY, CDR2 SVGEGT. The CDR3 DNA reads TGTGCCAGCAGCGACGGCTTCCTTAGGGGGCGAGAGACCCAGTACTTC. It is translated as CASSDGFLRGRETQYF.

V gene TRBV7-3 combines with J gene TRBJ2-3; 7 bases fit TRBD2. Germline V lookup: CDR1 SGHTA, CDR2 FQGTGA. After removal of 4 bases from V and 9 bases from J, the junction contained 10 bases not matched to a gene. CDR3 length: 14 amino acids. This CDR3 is CASSSGLVGGTQYF. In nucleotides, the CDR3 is TGTGCCAGCAGCTCCGGACTAGTGGGGGGGACGCAGTATTTT. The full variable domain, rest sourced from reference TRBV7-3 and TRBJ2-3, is GAGVSQTPSNKVTEKGKYVELRCDPISGHTALYWYRQSLGQGPEFLIYFQGTGAADDSGLPNDRFFAVRPEGSVSTLKIQRTERGDSAVYLCASSSGLVGGTQYFGPGTRLTVL.

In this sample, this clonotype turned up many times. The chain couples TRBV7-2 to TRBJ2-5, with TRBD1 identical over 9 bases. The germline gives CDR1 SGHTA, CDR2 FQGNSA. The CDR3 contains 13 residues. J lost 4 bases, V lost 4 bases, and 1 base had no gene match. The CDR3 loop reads CASSSTGGETQYF. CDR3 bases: TGTGCCAGCAGCTCGACAGGGGGAGAGACCCAGTACTTC. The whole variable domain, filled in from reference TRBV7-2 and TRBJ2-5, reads GAGVSQSPSNKVTEKGKDVELRCDPISGHTALYWYRQSLGQGLEFLIYFQGNSAPDKSGLPSDRFSAERTGGSVSTLTIQRTQQEDSAVYLCASSSTGGETQYFGPGTRLLVL.

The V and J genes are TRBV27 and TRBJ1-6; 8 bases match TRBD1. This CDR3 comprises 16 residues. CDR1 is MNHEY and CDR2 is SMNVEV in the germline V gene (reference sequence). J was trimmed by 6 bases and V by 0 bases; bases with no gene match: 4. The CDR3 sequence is CASSLSITGGNSPLHF. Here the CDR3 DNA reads TGTGCCAGCAGTTTATCGATCACAGGGGGTAATTCACCCCTCCACTTT.

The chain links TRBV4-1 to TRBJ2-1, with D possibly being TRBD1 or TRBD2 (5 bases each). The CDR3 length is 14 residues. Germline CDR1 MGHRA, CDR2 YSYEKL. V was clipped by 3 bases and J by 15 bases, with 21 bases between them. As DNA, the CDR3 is TGCGCCAGCAGCCAGGTTTACCGGGACCCCACTAGGTTCTTC. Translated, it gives CASSQVYRDPTRFF.

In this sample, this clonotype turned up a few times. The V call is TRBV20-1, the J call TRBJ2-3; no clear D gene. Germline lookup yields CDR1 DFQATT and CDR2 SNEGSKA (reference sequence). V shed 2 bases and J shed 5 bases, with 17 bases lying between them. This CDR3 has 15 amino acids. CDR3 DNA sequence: TGCAGTGCTAGACCCCGGGTGTGGGCGGTAGATACGCAGTATTTT. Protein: CSARPRVWAVDTQYF.

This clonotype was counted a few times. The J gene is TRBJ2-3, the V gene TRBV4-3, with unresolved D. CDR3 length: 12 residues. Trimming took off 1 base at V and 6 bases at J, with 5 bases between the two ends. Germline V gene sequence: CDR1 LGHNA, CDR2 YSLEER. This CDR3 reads CASSQGSDTQYF. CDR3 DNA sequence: TGCGCCAGCAGCCAAGGGAGCGATACGCAGTATTTT.

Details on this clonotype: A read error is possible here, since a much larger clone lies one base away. The CDR3 reads CAGSSWNSYEQYF. In DNA, the CDR3 is TGTGCCGGCAGCTCGTGGAACTCCTACGAGCAGTACTTC. The chain recombines TRBV7-9 with TRBJ2-7; D not certain. This CDR3 is 13 amino acids long. Per germline, CDR1 SEHNR and CDR2 FQNEAQ (reference sequence).

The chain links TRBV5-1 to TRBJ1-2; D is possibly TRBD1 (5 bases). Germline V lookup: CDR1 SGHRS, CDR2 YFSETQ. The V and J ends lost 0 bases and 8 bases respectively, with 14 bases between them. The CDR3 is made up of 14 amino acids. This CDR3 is CASSLVGGLEGYTF. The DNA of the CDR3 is TGCGCCAGCAGCTTGGTTGGGGGATTAGAAGGCTACACCTTC.

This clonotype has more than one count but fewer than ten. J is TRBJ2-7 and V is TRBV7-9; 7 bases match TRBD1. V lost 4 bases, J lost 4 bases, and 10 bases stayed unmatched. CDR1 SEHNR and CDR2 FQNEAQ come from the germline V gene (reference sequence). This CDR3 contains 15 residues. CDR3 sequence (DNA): TGTGCCAGCAGCTCCGATACAGGGGCGTGGTACGAGCAGTACTTC. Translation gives CASSSDTGAWYEQYF.

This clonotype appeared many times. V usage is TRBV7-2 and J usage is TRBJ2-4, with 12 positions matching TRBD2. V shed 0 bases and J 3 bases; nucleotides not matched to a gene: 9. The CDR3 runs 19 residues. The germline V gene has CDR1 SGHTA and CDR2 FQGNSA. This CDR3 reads CASSLAGLAGGLGKNIQYF. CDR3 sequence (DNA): TGTGCCAGCAGCTTAGCTGGGCTAGCGGGGGGGCTGGGCAAAAACATTCAGTACTTC.

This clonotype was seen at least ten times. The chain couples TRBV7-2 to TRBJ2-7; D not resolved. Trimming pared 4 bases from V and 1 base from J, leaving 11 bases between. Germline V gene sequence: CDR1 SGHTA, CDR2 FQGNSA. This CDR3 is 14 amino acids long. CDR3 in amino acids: CASSSRLESYEQYF. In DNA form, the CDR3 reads TGTGCCAGCAGCTCCCGACTGGAATCCTACGAGCAGTACTTC.

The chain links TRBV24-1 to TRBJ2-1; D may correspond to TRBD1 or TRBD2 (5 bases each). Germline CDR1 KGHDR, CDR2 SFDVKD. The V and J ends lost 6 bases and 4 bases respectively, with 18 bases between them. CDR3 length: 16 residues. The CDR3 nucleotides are TGTGCCACCAGTCCACGGGGCCCACTATCTTACAATGAGCAGTTCTTC. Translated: CATSPRGPLSYNEQFF.

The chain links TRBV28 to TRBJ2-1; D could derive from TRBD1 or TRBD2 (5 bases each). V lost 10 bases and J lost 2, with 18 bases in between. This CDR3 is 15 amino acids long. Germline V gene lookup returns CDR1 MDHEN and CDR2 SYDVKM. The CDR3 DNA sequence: TGTGCCACCCTCCCCCTGAGGGACCCCTACAATGAGCAGTTCTTC. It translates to CATLPLRDPYNEQFF.

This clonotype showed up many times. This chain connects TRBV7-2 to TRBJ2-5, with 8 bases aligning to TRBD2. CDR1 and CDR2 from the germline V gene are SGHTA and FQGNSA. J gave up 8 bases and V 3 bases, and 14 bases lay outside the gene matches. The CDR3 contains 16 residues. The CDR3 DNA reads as TGTGCCAGCAGCTTCCCGCTTAGCGGGGACCCCCGTACCCAGTACTTC. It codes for CASSFPLSGDPRTQYF.